Sequencing of this T cell receptor (beta chain) was carried out in a study of regulatory and conventional T cells in RAG deficiency. The protocol was immunoSEQ multiplex PCR, while the TCRdb copy is restricted to in-frame clones and leaves out a portion. The data hold 30,000 to 40,000 clones, with approximately 89% observed a single time. There are 13 residues in the CDR3. Trimming took off 3 bases at V and 6 bases at J, with 9 bases between the two ends. Germline values: CDR1 SNHLY, CDR2 FYNNEI. Worth noting for this clone: Its target is unknown.

Points from the study as a whole: In Omenn syndrome, Treg and Tconv repertoires overlapped >75%. RAG-deficient patients showed markedly lower Shannon entropy and higher Simpson indices than control T-cell subsets.

These data also formed part of another study, on regulatory T cells. That investigation notes: The primer mix had 52 TRBV and 13 TRBJ primers. Skewed V and J usage and few unique V-J pairs marked patient repertoires, most in Tregs.

The sequencing sample was made of CD8+ T cells sorted from blood. The TCR comes from a human donor in good health. The V gene is TRBV2, the J gene TRBJ2-1, with D unclear. Written as DNA, the CDR3 is TGTGCCAGCAGTGATGGTCCTTCCAATGAGCAGTTCTTC. It codes for CASSDGPSNEQFF.